The next 16 T cell receptor beta chains were all read from a single sample in a study of T cells in Graves' hyperthyroidism and ophthalmopathy. RNA transcripts served as the template for amplifying TCR beta CDR3 regions. An initial round of RT-PCR targeting the TCR CDR3 relied on the HTBI primer set. TCRdb re-called the multiplex PCR reads with MiXCR, one entry per CDR3 protein. Among roughly 740,000 distinct CDR3 sequences, about a sixth were seen once, and the ten largest hold approximately 8.4%. Input material: blood. These receptors all come from a man aged 18 to 35 with Graves' hyperthyroidism.

This clonotype was detected a few times. The chain links TRBV30 to TRBJ2-5, with D possibly being TRBD1 or TRBD2 (5 bases each). CDR1 and CDR2 from the germline V gene are GTSNPN and SVGIG (reference sequence). The CDR3 covers 13 residues. V lost 3 bases and J lost 5, with 13 bases in between. The CDR3 nucleotides read TGTGCCTGGAGCCTGACCAGGGACGAGACCCAGTACTTC. It specifies CAWSLTRDETQYF.

The rearrangement joins TRBV5-4 to TRBJ2-2; a possible D gene is TRBD1 (5 bases). This CDR3 comprises 16 residues. CDR1 SGHNT and CDR2 YYREEE come from the germline V gene (reference sequence). Trimming pared 3 bases from V and 7 bases from J, leaving 19 bases between. CDR3 DNA sequence: TGTGCCAGCAGCTCAGGCTCCCCTAGGGGCGGCGGGGAGCTGTTTTTT. Translation gives CASSSGSPRGGGELFF.

The genes are TRBV6-1 and TRBJ2-7; no firm D call. Germline CDR1 and CDR2: MNHNS and SASEGT. V lost 3 bases and J lost 5, with 20 bases in between. There are 16 residues in the CDR3. In nucleotides, the CDR3 is TGTGCCAGCAGTGATTCCCGATTCCTACCTCGGCACGAGCAGTACTTC. Protein: CASSDSRFLPRHEQYF.

This clonotype appeared many times. The chain couples TRBV6-2 or TRBV6-3 to TRBJ2-7, with 12 bases lining up with TRBD1. The germline gives CDR1 MNHEY, CDR2 SVGEGT. Losses at the gene ends were 4 bases for V and 4 bases for J; bases not matched to a gene: 8. This CDR3 has 16 residues. The CDR3 sequence is CASSLARDRGLYEQYF. CDR3 coding DNA: TGTGCCAGCAGTTTGGCCAGGGACAGGGGGCTTTACGAGCAGTACTTC.

At least ten counts were recorded for this clonotype. The V call is TRBV28, the J call TRBJ2-7; D gene uncertain. In germline, CDR1 is MDHEN, CDR2 SYDVKM. V gave up 7 bases and J gave up 0 bases, with 7 bases separating them. This CDR3 comprises 12 residues. This CDR3 reads CASTKGSYEQYF. Here the CDR3 DNA reads TGTGCCAGCACTAAAGGCTCCTACGAGCAGTACTTC. The complete variable domain, with remaining parts taken from reference TRBV28 and TRBJ2-7, reads DVKVTQSSRYLVKRTGEKVFLECVQDMDHENMFWYRQDPGLGLRLIYFSYDVKMKEKGDIPEGYSVSREKKERFSLILESASTNQTSMYLCASTKGSYEQYFGPGTRLTVT.

The table lists this clonotype with many counts. The gene calls are TRBV28 and TRBJ2-7; no reliable D call. The CDR3 spans 13 residues. V was shortened by 6 bases and J by 3 bases, with 12 bases between the two germline ends. Germline CDR1 is MDHEN and CDR2 is SYDVKM. CDR3 in amino acids: CASSWDLVYEQYF. The CDR3 DNA sequence: TGTGCCAGCAGCTGGGATTTGGTCTACGAGCAGTACTTC.

This chain connects TRBV6-2 or TRBV6-3 to TRBJ2-1; 10 positions agree with TRBD2. V trimming: 6 bases; J trimming: 3 bases; junction bases outside the gene matches: 11. Germline V gene sequence: CDR1 MNHEY, CDR2 SVGEGT. The CDR3 sequence is 17 residues long. CDR3 amino acids: CASSLGPSGSLYNEQFF. The CDR3 DNA follows: TGTGCCAGCAGCTTGGGTCCTAGCGGGAGTCTCTACAATGAGCAGTTCTTC.

The chain employs TRBV7-2 and TRBJ2-3; D is undetermined. Germline loops: CDR1 SGHTA, CDR2 FQGNSA. Trimming shortened V by 5 bases and J by 2 bases, and 14 bases separated the two germline ends. CDR3 length: 15 amino acids. The CDR3 region is CASSRSKSYTDTQYF. The CDR3 DNA reads as TGTGCCAGCAGCCGATCGAAGTCGTACACAGATACGCAGTATTTT. The full variable domain, completed using reference TRBV7-2 and TRBJ2-3, is GAGVSQSPSNKVTEKGKDVELRCDPISGHTALYWYRQSLGQGLEFLIYFQGNSAPDKSGLPSDRFSAERTGGSVSTLTIQRTQQEDSAVYLCASSRSKSYTDTQYFGPGTRLTVL.

This clonotype has just a few counts. One base away lies a much larger clone, so this may be a sequencing read error. This CDR3 reads CASSYLGTGLSTEAFF. As DNA, the CDR3 is TGTGCCAGCAGCTATCTAGGAACGGGACTGAGCACTGAAGCTTTCTTT. The chain joins TRBV28 to TRBJ1-1, with D possibly matching TRBD1 (5 bases). The germline V gene has CDR1 MDHEN and CDR2 SYDVKM. Trimming shortened V by 6 bases and J by 4 bases, and 21 bases separated the two germline ends. This CDR3 has 16 amino acids.

V is TRBV27 and J is TRBJ2-3; D could derive from TRBD1 or TRBD2 (5 bases each). The length of the CDR3 is 17 residues. Per germline, CDR1 MNHEY and CDR2 SMNVEV (reference sequence). With 0 bases removed from V and 2 bases from J, the gap between germline ends came to 15 bases. The CDR3 sequence is CASSLSGRGGTTDTQYF. CDR3 nucleotides: TGTGCCAGCAGTTTATCGGGGCGTGGAGGCACCACAGATACGCAGTATTTT.

This clonotype came up a few times. The chain carries TRBV7-8 and TRBJ1-2, with 7 nucleotides matching TRBD1. With 5 bases clipped from V and 4 bases from J, the junction kept 7 bases outside the gene matches. Germline loops: CDR1 SGHVS, CDR2 FQNEAQ. CDR3 length: 14 residues. CDR3 sequence reads: CASSGASGGYGYTF. The DNA of the CDR3 is TGTGCCAGCAGCGGCGCCTCAGGGGGCTATGGCTACACCTTC.

The chain has TRBV4-1 and TRBJ2-7; D is undetermined. The germline gives CDR1 MGHRA, CDR2 YSYEKL. V was trimmed by 1 base and J by 4 bases, leaving 11 bases between them. The CDR3 sequence is 14 residues long. The DNA for the CDR3 is TGCGCCAGCAGCCAAGGTGCAGGAGCGTACGAGCAGTACTTC. Protein product: CASSQGAGAYEQYF.

This chain uses TRBV30 with TRBJ1-1; 10 positions match TRBD1. Germline CDR1 and CDR2: GTSNPN and SVGIG (reference sequence). V trimming: 8 bases; J trimming: 4 bases; junction bases outside the gene matches: 4. The CDR3 is 12 amino acids. CDR3 nucleotide sequence: TGTGCCGGCCGGGACAGGGGCACTGAAGCTTTCTTT. This sequence encodes CAGRDRGTEAFF.

This clonotype came up many times. J is TRBJ2-1 and V is TRBV7-8; D is unresolved. The germline CDR1 and CDR2 sequences are SGHVS and FQNEAQ. V shed 3 bases and J shed 2 bases, with 11 bases lying between them. This CDR3 region has 15 residues. For the CDR3, the DNA is TGTGCCAGCAGCTTTTCCAGAAATCCCTACAATGAGCAGTTCTTC. This gives the protein CASSFSRNPYNEQFF.

This clonotype was counted ten times or more. The V gene is TRBV28, the J gene TRBJ2-2; D not resolved. V was cut by 6 bases and J by 2 bases, with 13 bases left in between. The CDR3 runs to 15 residues. Per the germline V gene, CDR1 is MDHEN and CDR2 is SYDVKM. CDR3 coding DNA: TGTGCCAGCAGCCCCTGGAGTACAAACACCGGGGAGCTGTTTTTT. It specifies CASSPWSTNTGELFF.

A few counts support this clonotype. The chain recombines TRBV27 with TRBJ1-1, with D perhaps matching TRBD1 (5 bases). Germline CDR1 MNHEY, CDR2 SMNVEV (reference sequence). The CDR3 totals 13 residues. Trimming pared 5 bases from V and 5 bases from J, leaving 12 bases between. The CDR3 nucleotides read TGTGCCAGCAGTGACCTGGGGACGACTGAAGCTTTCTTT. It specifies CASSDLGTTEAFF.